The entry below gives a single T cell receptor beta chain sequence along with its context. The sample originates from a study of blood T cell repertoires in COVID-19. Study-level background: Researchers got acute and convalescent COVID-19 samples from the United States, Italy and Spain. T cells, B-cell-depleted T cells, or PBMCs provided the cDNA or gDNA that served as material.

This CDR3 is 14 amino acids long. J lost 1 base, V lost 6 bases, and 3 bases had no gene match. CDR1 and CDR2 from the germline V gene are KGHSH and LQKENI. Measured with immunoSEQ multiplex PCR; TCRdb has only the in-frame clones, and not every one. The sample includes some 200,000 clones, 88% seen only once; the top ten take around 5.8%. The specimen sequenced was peripheral blood. The J gene is TRBJ2-7, the V gene TRBV18; TRBD1 matches at 10 bases. The sequence was collected from a man in his forties with active or convalescent COVID-19. The CDR3 sequence: CASSWGQGSYEQYF. The CDR3 DNA follows: TGTGCCAGCTCCTGGGGACAGGGGTCCTACGAGCAGTACTTC.